The 11 T cell receptor beta chains in this list originate from one sample, sequenced in a study of T-cell memory formation after mild COVID-19. A single record per CDR3 protein comes from TCRdb applying MiXCR to the 5' RACE reads. This table has around 200,000 distinct CDR3 sequences, less than 20% appearing once. Sequenced input: PBMCs or a T cell subset sorted from them (not recorded which). These receptor sequences come from a young man who had mild COVID-19 (a few samples of this study predate the infection). Cell type and time point are not known.

The genes are TRBV7-8 and TRBJ2-5; tentatively, D is TRBD2 (6 bases). This CDR3 comprises 17 residues. Looked up from germline, CDR1 is SGHVS and CDR2 is FQNEAQ. V was trimmed by 5 bases and J by 2 bases, leaving 21 bases between them. The CDR3 is CASSPLEVAEIQETQYF. The CDR3 nucleotides read TGTGCCAGCAGCCCCCTGGAGGTAGCGGAAATTCAAGAGACCCAGTACTTC.

The chain combines TRBV7-3 with TRBJ1-5; TRBD1 might be the D (5 bases). Trimming shortened V by 4 bases and J by 6 bases, and 13 bases separated the two germline ends. Germline assignment: CDR1 SGHTA and CDR2 FQGTGA. This CDR3 is 14 amino acids long. CDR3 in amino acids: CASSSQGSGQPQHF. The CDR3 DNA reads TGTGCCAGCAGCTCTCAGGGATCAGGTCAGCCCCAGCATTTT.

This clonotype was seen just once. The CDR3 DNA is TGTGCCAGCAGCACCCGGGACGGCTATGGCTACACCTTC. Translation: CASSTRDGYGYTF. The chain recombines TRBV7-3 with TRBJ1-2, with D possibly matching TRBD1 (5 bases). The CDR3 spans 13 residues. Trimming pared 5 bases from V and 4 bases from J, leaving 11 bases between. Germline V gene lookup returns CDR1 SGHTA and CDR2 FQGTGA.

V gene TRBV5-1 combines with J gene TRBJ2-1; TRBD2 matches 13 bases. The CDR3 sequence is 16 residues long. J was trimmed by 7 bases and V by 5 bases; bases with no gene match: 9. Germline CDR1 SGHRS, CDR2 YFSETQ. The CDR3 DNA follows: TGCGCCAGCAGTAAAATAGGACTAGCGGGGGAAAATGAGCAGTTCTTC. It codes for CASSKIGLAGENEQFF.

This clonotype was recorded a few times. The gene calls are TRBV6-5 and TRBJ1-4, with D perhaps TRBD1 (6 bases). The CDR3 contains 15 residues. The V and J ends lost 2 bases and 7 bases respectively, with 14 bases between them. Germline CDR1 reads MNHEY; CDR2 reads SVGAGI. The DNA for the CDR3 is TGTGCCAGCAGTTACCTAAGGGGGAGTGTTGAAAAACTGTTTTTT. Protein: CASSYLRGSVEKLFF.

This clonotype was seen at least ten times. V usage is TRBV5-4 and J usage is TRBJ2-1, with 8 bases matching TRBD1. Per the germline V gene, CDR1 is SGHNT and CDR2 is YYREEE (reference sequence). CDR3 length: 15 amino acids. V was clipped by 0 bases and J by 1 base; unmatched bases: 0. CDR3 sequence: CASSLGQGSYNEQFF. As DNA, the CDR3 is TGTGCCAGCAGCTTGGGACAGGGGTCCTACAATGAGCAGTTCTTC.

This clonotype was detected a few times. The J gene is TRBJ1-2, the V gene TRBV18, with 8 bases identical to TRBD1. The J segment lost 13 bases and the V segment lost 3 bases, leaving 10 bases of the junction unmatched. From germline, CDR1 is KGHSH and CDR2 LQKENI. CDR3 length equals 13 residues. The CDR3 DNA is TGTGCCAGCTCACCGGGACAGGAGTCTTTGGGCACCTTC. Translation: CASSPGQESLGTF.

This clonotype has more than one count but fewer than ten. The J gene is TRBJ1-5, the V gene TRBV12-3 or TRBV12-4, with a tentative D call TRBD1 (5 bases). This CDR3 comprises 15 residues. Between the trimmed V and J ends, which lost 7 bases and 0 bases, there was a span of 13 bases. CDR3 residues: CASTTGGNSNQPQHF. DNA for the CDR3: TGTGCCAGCACCACAGGTGGGAATAGCAATCAGCCCCAGCATTTT.

This chain links TRBV5-1 with TRBJ2-5; 7 bases agree with TRBD2. The trim removed 4 bases at V and 3 bases at J, leaving 9 bases unmatched. The CDR3 spans 15 residues. Germline V gene data show CDR1 as SGHRS and CDR2 as YFSETQ. The CDR3 reads CASSPPGLVKETQYF. As DNA, the CDR3 is TGCGCCAGCAGCCCACCAGGACTAGTTAAAGAGACCCAGTACTTC.

The genes are TRBV18 and TRBJ2-3; a weak D match, TRBD2 (6 bases). CDR3 length: 13 residues. V was trimmed by 8 bases and J by 4 bases, leaving 13 bases between them. The germline V gene encodes CDR1 KGHSH and CDR2 LQKENI. The CDR3 coding sequence is TGTGCCAGCCGGTGGTCGGGAGCAGATACGCAGTATTTT. Protein sequence: CASRWSGADTQYF.

This clonotype was counted a few times. The chain recombines TRBV4-2 with TRBJ1-2; unclear D gene. This CDR3 has 14 amino acids. Germline CDR1 and CDR2: LGHNA and YNFKEQ. Trimming took off 1 base at V and 5 bases at J, with 11 bases between the two ends. This chain's CDR3 is CASSQGTGVYGYTF. The CDR3 region has the DNA TGTGCCAGCAGCCAAGGGACGGGCGTTTATGGCTACACCTTC.